This T cell receptor (beta chain) comes out of a study of CXCR3-negative and CXCR3-positive naive CD8 T cells. The CDR3 length is 15 residues. Germline V gene sequence: CDR1 MDHEN, CDR2 SYDVKM. All TRB cDNA libraries came from 5' RACE performed with UMI labels. With the 5' RACE reads reprocessed, TCRdb shows one record per CDR3 protein and no DNA. The sample's table shows 45,000 to 70,000 distinct CDR3 sequences. The genes are TRBV28 and TRBJ1-6; the TRBD1 assignment by TCRdb is unverifiable without DNA. Sequencing was carried out using memory CD8+ T cells from blood. The sequence derives from a human donor in good health. Some clones in this sample may be carry-over from other donors' samples. The CDR3 sequence: CASSLADRGNSPLHF.